This T cell receptor beta chain was obtained from a study of spatial heterogeneity in lung cancer. Study as a whole: Detected sequences consistently included more beta-chain ones than alpha-chain ones. Within tumor regions, the number of TCR transcripts tracked closely with a T cell module score obtained from matched bulk RNA-seq. Whole-study findings and limits: Expanded alpha and beta TCR counts within tumors tracked tumor mutation counts.

From the 5' RACE reads, TCRdb called clonotypes with MiXCR, one entry per CDR3 protein. The table includes 24,000 or so distinct CDR3 sequences, roughly 10% detected once. The CDR3 extends over 15 amino acids. Deletions cut 7 bases from V and 0 bases from J, with 14 bases between. Germline loops: CDR1 SNHLY, CDR2 FYNNEI. Indicated time point: sample taken at primary tumor resection. Samples were donated by 72 untreated early-stage non-small cell lung cancer patients. Tumor, nontumor lung or frozen PBMC supplied whole RNA, sequenced without sorting. This clonotype has at least ten counts. What it binds is unknown.

This receptor was taken from a male donor with early-stage non-small cell lung cancer. The sequencing here drew on lung tumor tissue, taken at surgery. V and J are TRBV2 and TRBJ2-3; no clear D gene. The CDR3 here is CASIPVAASTDTQYF. CDR3 DNA sequence: TGTGCCAGCATCCCGGTGGCGGCCAGCACAGATACGCAGTATTTT. Full variable domain (rest looked up from reference TRBV2 and TRBJ2-3): EPEVTQTPSHQVTQMGQEVILRCVPISNHLYFYWYRQILGQKVEFLVSFYNNEISEKSEIFDDQFSVERPDGSNFTLKIRSTKLEDSAMYFCASIPVAASTDTQYFGPGTRLTVL.